This T cell receptor (beta chain) was recorded in a study of T-cell memory formation after mild COVID-19. TCRdb ran MiXCR on the 5' RACE reads and lists one entry per CDR3 protein. The data show fewer than 75,000 distinct CDR3 sequences, 10% to 15% seen once. The J segment lost 2 bases and the V segment lost 4 bases, leaving 4 bases of the junction unmatched. Per the germline V gene, CDR1 is LGHDT and CDR2 is YNNKEL (reference sequence). The CDR3 is 14 residues long. This clonotype has only a few counts. The antigen remains undetermined. Study conclusions and caveats: That cross-reactive memory joined was suggested by some responding clones appearing in pre-infection memory. Whether second-wave clones peaking at day 37 were SARS-CoV-2 specific went unconfirmed.

The receptor comes from a man between 18 and 35 years old who had mild COVID-19 (a few samples of this study predate the infection). Cell type and time point are not known. The rearrangement uses TRBV3-1 and TRBJ2-5; the match to TRBD2 covers 7 bases. Sequencing was performed on PBMCs or a T cell subset sorted from them (not recorded which). In DNA, the CDR3 is TGTGCCAGCAGCCTTGGAGCGGGGCAAGAGACCCAGTACTTC. Translation: CASSLGAGQETQYF.